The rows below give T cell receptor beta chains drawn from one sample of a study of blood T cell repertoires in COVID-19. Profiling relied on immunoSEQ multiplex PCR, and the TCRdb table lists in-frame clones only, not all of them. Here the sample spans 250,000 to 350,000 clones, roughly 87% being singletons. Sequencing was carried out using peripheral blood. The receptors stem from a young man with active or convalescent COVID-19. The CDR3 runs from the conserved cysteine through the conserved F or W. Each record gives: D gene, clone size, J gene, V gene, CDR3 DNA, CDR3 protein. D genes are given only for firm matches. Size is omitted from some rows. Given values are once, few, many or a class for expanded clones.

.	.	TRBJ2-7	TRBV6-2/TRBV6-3	TGTGCCAGCAGCTTGGAAGGGGCAGGGACCTACGAGCAGTACTTC	CASSLEGAGTYEQYF
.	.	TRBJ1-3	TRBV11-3	TGTGCCAGCAGCTTAGATGTACGGGTTGGAAACACCATATATTTT	CASSLDVRVGNTIYF
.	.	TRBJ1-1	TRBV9	TGTGCCAGCAGCGTAAAGGACAGGAACACTGAAGCTTTCTTT	CASSVKDRNTEAFF
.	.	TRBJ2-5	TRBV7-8	TGTGCCAGCAGCTTTTTTTTAGTGTCGGGGGACCAGTACTTC	CASSFFLVSGDQYF
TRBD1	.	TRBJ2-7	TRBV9	TGTGCCAGCAGCGTGGGGGACAGGGGCCTCTACGAGCAGTACTTC	CASSVGDRGLYEQYF
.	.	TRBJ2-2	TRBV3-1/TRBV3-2	TGTGCCAGCAGCCAAGATACAGCAGGGTGGACCGGGGAGCTGTTTTTT	CASSQDTAGWTGELFF
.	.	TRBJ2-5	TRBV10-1	TGCGCCAGTTCCAGGGGCAGCCGAGAGACCCAGTACTTC	CASSRGSRETQYF
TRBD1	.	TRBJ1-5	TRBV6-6	TGTGCCAGCAGTTCTCGGACAGGGGTGAATCAGCCCCAGCATTTT	CASSSRTGVNQPQHF
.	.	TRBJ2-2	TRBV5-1	TGCGCCAGCAGGCCGGCGGGACTTGGCACCGGGGAGCTGTTTTTT	CASRPAGLGTGELFF
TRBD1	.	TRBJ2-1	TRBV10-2	TGCGCCAGCCGGGACAGGGGCCCCTACAATGAGCAGTTCTTC	CASRDRGPYNEQFF
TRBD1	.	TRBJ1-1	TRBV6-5	TGTGCCAGCAGACGCGGACAGGAGCACACTGAAGCTTTCTTT	CASRRGQEHTEAFF
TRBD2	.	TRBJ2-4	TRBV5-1	TGCGCCAGCAGCCCGACTAGCGGGAGTGGCATTCAGTACTTC	CASSPTSGSGIQYF
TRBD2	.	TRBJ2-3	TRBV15	TGTGCCACCAGCAGAGATTTACTAGCGGGAGAGGATACGCAGTATTTT	CATSRDLLAGEDTQYF
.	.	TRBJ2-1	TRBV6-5	TGTGCCAGCAGTTACGCGCGGGGCGACAATGAGCAGTTCTTC	CASSYARGDNEQFF
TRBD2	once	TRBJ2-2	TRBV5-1	TGCGCCAGCAGCTTGACTAGCGGGTCAGGCGGGGAGCTGTTTTTT	CASSLTSGSGGELFF